A single sample is the source of the 22 T cell receptor beta chains below, sequenced in a study of T cells in Graves' hyperthyroidism and ophthalmopathy (dated by TCRdb to between 2018 and 2020). The library was obtained by multiplex PCR. Sequencer: Illumina HiSeq 2000. TCR beta CDR3 regions were amplified from RNA transcripts. For the first round of RT-PCR on the TCR CDR3, the HTBI primer set was used together with the Qiagen OneStep RT-PCR kit. The public reads were reanalyzed by TCRdb: fastp trimming at Q25, MiXCR alignment, in-frame beta chains only. Each record represents a unique CDR3 protein, reported with the most common genes and DNA among its rows. In all, the sample holds about 480,000 distinct CDR3 sequences, and under 15% of those were seen once. The ten largest clonotypes hold around a sixth of the sample. Specimen: blood. All receptors derive from a woman under 30 with Graves' hyperthyroidism.

This clonotype was detected only a few times. The chain recombines TRBV30 with TRBJ2-7; 8 nucleotides line up with TRBD2. Germline assignment: CDR1 GTSNPN and CDR2 SVGIG (reference sequence). Losses at the gene ends were 2 bases for V and 2 bases for J; bases not matched to a gene: 5. The CDR3 is 14 residues long. The DNA for the CDR3 is TGTGCCTGGAGTTTGTCGGGAGGGCCCTACGAGCAGTACTTC. This translates into CAWSLSGGPYEQYF.

This clonotype appeared many times. This chain uses TRBV5-1 with TRBJ1-2, with D possibly TRBD1 on 5 matching bases. This CDR3 comprises 13 residues. Trimming left V 5 bases short and J 4 bases short, with 12 bases between. The germline gives CDR1 SGHRS, CDR2 YFSETQ. Here the CDR3 DNA reads TGCGCCAGCAGAGTCAGGGACGGCTATGGCTACACCTTC. As protein: CASRVRDGYGYTF.

At least ten counts were recorded for this clonotype. The chain is built from TRBV7-2 and TRBJ2-7; unclear D gene. CDR1 is SGHTA, CDR2 FQGNSA, per germline. This CDR3 region has 15 residues. Trimming took off 1 base at V and 0 bases at J, with 10 bases between the two ends. The CDR3 DNA reads TGTGCCAGCAGCTTAGGGGGTTGGGGCTCCTACGAGCAGTACGTC. Translated: CASSLGGWGSYEQYV.

This clonotype was counted between two and nine times. The chain couples TRBV25-1 to TRBJ1-1; D is uncertain. Germline V gives CDR1 MGHDK, CDR2 SYGVNS. This CDR3 is built from 13 residues. The V gene lost 7 bases and the J gene lost 2 bases, with 11 bases spanning the gap. The CDR3 region is CASIHHSNTEAFF. DNA for the CDR3: TGTGCCAGCATACATCACAGCAACACTGAAGCTTTCTTT.

This clonotype was picked up many times. The J gene is TRBJ2-1, the V gene TRBV27; 9 bases fit TRBD2. V lost 5 bases, J lost 7 bases, and 15 bases stayed unmatched. The CDR3 contains 17 residues. CDR1 MNHEY and CDR2 SMNVEV come from the germline V gene (reference sequence). CDR3 amino acids: CASSTLAIAGAPNEQFF. The CDR3 DNA sequence: TGTGCCAGCAGTACCCTGGCGATAGCGGGAGCTCCTAATGAGCAGTTCTTC.

This chain connects TRBV6-1 to TRBJ2-1; 10 bases agree with TRBD2. Germline CDR1 reads MNHNS; CDR2 reads SASEGT. The V gene end was trimmed by 2 bases and the J gene end by 5 bases; junction bases not matched to a gene: 3. CDR3 length equals 15 residues. CDR3 bases: TGTGCCAGCAGTGAACAACTAGCGGGAAACAATGAGCAGTTCTTC. Translated: CASSEQLAGNNEQFF.

This clonotype was recorded many times. This chain joins TRBV20-1 and TRBJ2-1, with 9 nucleotides matching TRBD2. Germline assignment: CDR1 DFQATT and CDR2 SNEGSKA (reference sequence). The CDR3 covers 14 residues. The DNA for the CDR3 is TGCAGCCCTTCTGGGGCTAGCGGGAACCATGAGCAGTTCTTC. It encodes CSPSGASGNHEQFF.

This sequence joins TRBV10-3 and TRBJ2-2; D uncertain. Trimming shortened V by 3 bases and J by 6 bases, and 8 bases separated the two germline ends. Germline lookup yields CDR1 ENHRY and CDR2 SYGVKD. The length of the CDR3 is 13 residues. The CDR3 spells CAISDLSPGELFF. The CDR3, as DNA: TGTGCCATCAGTGACCTGTCCCCCGGGGAGCTGTTTTTT.

As regards this clonotype: A much more abundant neighbour one base away suggests this may be a read error. This sequence joins TRBV11-2 and TRBJ2-5; D is perhaps TRBD1 (6 bases). The CDR3 loop spans 19 amino acids. The V gene's germline CDR1 is SGHAT and CDR2 FQNNGV. CDR3 residues: CTSSQRFGTPEGFQETQYF. The DNA for the CDR3 is TGTACCAGCAGCCAACGGTTCGGGACACCTGAAGGATTCCAAGAGACCCAGTACTTC.

The chain joins TRBV5-1 to TRBJ2-5; 10 positions match TRBD2. Germline CDR1 is SGHRS and CDR2 is YFSETQ. The ends lost 4 bases at V and 2 bases at J; junction bases unmatched: 2. This CDR3 comprises 14 residues. The CDR3 sequence: CASSGTSVQETQYF. The CDR3 coding sequence is TGCGCCAGCAGCGGGACTAGCGTACAAGAGACCCAGTACTTC. Supplemented by reference TRBV5-1 and TRBJ2-5, the full variable domain reads KAGVTQTPRYLIKTRGQQVTLSCSPISGHRSVSWYQQTPGQGLQFLFEYFSETQRNKGNFPGRFSGRQFSNSRSEMNVSTLELGDSALYLCASSGTSVQETQYFGPGTRLLVL.

This clonotype occurred many times. The V gene is TRBV20-1, the J gene TRBJ1-3; possible D gene TRBD1, 5 bases. Between the trimmed V and J ends, which lost 0 bases and 4 bases, there was a span of 13 bases. The CDR3 runs 15 residues. Germline CDR1 DFQATT, CDR2 SNEGSKA (reference sequence). CDR3 sequence reads: CSARDGARAGNTIYF. For the CDR3, the DNA is TGCAGTGCTAGAGATGGGGCACGGGCGGGAAACACCATATATTTT.

The sample holds many counts of this clonotype. The rearrangement joins TRBV27 to TRBJ2-7; D tentatively fits TRBD1 or TRBD2 (5 bases each). The CDR3 loop spans 14 amino acids. Germline assignment: CDR1 MNHEY and CDR2 SMNVEV (reference sequence). V was shortened by 6 bases and J by 3 bases, with 15 bases between the two germline ends. The CDR3 DNA follows: TGTGCCAGCAGCCTAGGGACGGCTAACTACGAGCAGTACTTC. This sequence encodes CASSLGTANYEQYF.

This clonotype was seen many times. CDR3 loop: CAWITGNYGYTF. CDR3 nucleotide sequence: TGTGCCTGGATAACCGGAAACTATGGCTACACCTTC. The rearrangement links TRBV30 to TRBJ1-2; D is unresolved. The CDR3 extends over 12 amino acids. V lost 4 bases and J 2 bases, leaving 8 bases between the germline ends. Germline CDR1 reads GTSNPN; CDR2 reads SVGIG (reference sequence).

This clonotype showed up many times. The rearrangement links TRBV24-1 to TRBJ2-2; D is uncertain. V lost 7 bases and J lost 0, with 8 bases in between. The CDR3 length is 14 residues. Germline V CDR1 and CDR2: KGHDR, SFDVKD. DNA for the CDR3: TGTGCCACCAGGGATAGAGCGAACACCGGGGAGCTGTTTTTT. As protein: CATRDRANTGELFF.

This clonotype came up many times. V is TRBV7-9 and J is TRBJ1-2; TRBD1 is a possible D gene (5 bases). Germline V gene data show CDR1 as SEHNR and CDR2 as FQNEAQ (reference sequence). V dropped 0 bases and J dropped 1 base, with 12 bases sitting between them. There are 16 residues in the CDR3. Written as DNA, the CDR3 is TGTGCCAGCAGCTTAGCCCAGGGATCGCTTAACTATGGCTACACCTTC. Translated: CASSLAQGSLNYGYTF.

This clonotype was found many times. This chain links TRBV20-1 with TRBJ2-5; 8 bases agree with TRBD1. Germline trimming cut 6 bases from V and 2 bases from J; bases unmatched to any gene: 11. CDR3 length: 15 amino acids. The germline gives CDR1 DFQATT, CDR2 SNEGSKA (reference sequence). The chain's CDR3 is CSAIRGTGEQETQYF. CDR3 coding DNA: TGCAGTGCAATTAGGGGGACAGGAGAACAAGAGACCCAGTACTTC.

Only a few counts were recorded for this clonotype. J is TRBJ2-2 and V is TRBV20-1; 9 bases map to TRBD2. CDR1 is DFQATT, CDR2 SNEGSKA, per germline (reference sequence). The CDR3 is 20 residues long. The trim removed 2 bases at V and 4 bases at J, leaving 20 bases unmatched. CDR3 sequence (DNA): TGCAGTGCTAGACCCCAACGACATTTAGCGGGAGTTCAGGGCACCGGGGAGCTGTTTTTT. Translated, it gives CSARPQRHLAGVQGTGELFF.

The V gene is TRBV9, the J gene TRBJ2-7; 7 nucleotides line up with TRBD2. The germline CDR1 and CDR2 sequences are SGDLS and YYNGEE. The CDR3 loop spans 14 amino acids. The J segment lost 6 bases and the V segment lost 0 bases, leaving 6 bases of the junction unmatched. In DNA form, the CDR3 reads TGTGCCAGCAGCGTAGAAACGGGAGGCTTCGAGCAGTACTTC. Amino acids: CASSVETGGFEQYF.

This clonotype came up many times. V usage is TRBV11-2 and J usage is TRBJ2-5; D could derive from TRBD1 or TRBD2 (5 bases each). The CDR3 sequence is 12 residues long. The germline gives CDR1 SGHAT, CDR2 FQNNGV. The V gene lost 7 bases and the J gene lost 5 bases, with 11 bases spanning the gap. CDR3 coding DNA: TGTGCCAGCACCCTGGGGGTGGAGACCCAGTACTTC. Translation: CASTLGVETQYF. The whole variable domain, filled in from reference TRBV11-2 and TRBJ2-5, reads EAGVAQSPRYKIIEKRQSVAFWCNPISGHATLYWYQQILGQGPKLLIQFQNNGVVDDSQLPKDRFSAERLKGVDSTLKIQPAKLEDSAVYLCASTLGVETQYFGPGTRLLVL.

The V and J genes are TRBV20-1 and TRBJ2-7, with 7 bases identical to TRBD1. Germline loops: CDR1 DFQATT, CDR2 SNEGSKA (reference sequence). Trimming took 0 bases from V and 4 from J; bases not matched to a gene: 15. The CDR3 is 17 residues long. The CDR3 bases are TGCAGTGCTAGAGATCGGGATGCCCCGGGACAGCGATACGAGCAGTACTTC. This codes for CSARDRDAPGQRYEQYF.

The chain joins TRBV12-3 or TRBV12-4 to TRBJ1-1; D gene uncertain. The length of the CDR3 is 13 residues. V was trimmed by 3 bases and J by 5 bases, leaving 10 bases between them. Here the CDR3 DNA reads TGTGCCAGCAGTTTTACCGACGGGACTGAAGCTTTCTTT. Translated: CASSFTDGTEAFF.

This clonotype was counted many times. The CDR3 DNA sequence: TGTGCCTGGAGCCAAGGGGGCCTATCCAAAAACATTCAGTACTTC. This codes for CAWSQGGLSKNIQYF. The chain links TRBV30 to TRBJ2-4, with TRBD1 matching 7 bases. Germline V CDR1 and CDR2: GTSNPN, SVGIG (reference sequence). V lost 3 bases and J lost 2; bases outside the gene matches: 7. The CDR3 spans 15 residues.